Listed below are T cell receptor beta chains from one sample, sequenced in a study of human thymus T cells. TCRdb's copy holds only in-frame clones and misses some; the assay was immunoSEQ multiplex PCR. The sample yields some 72,000 clones, 90% to 97% seen once. Sequenced material: thymus tissue. These receptors were obtained from a boy younger than two with a congenital heart defect but otherwise immunologically healthy. CDR3s include the opening cysteine and the closing phenylalanine or tryptophan. D genes are given only for firm matches. Not every row has a clone size; where given, it reads once, few, many or a size class.

clone size,CDR3 length,D gene,J gene,V gene,CDR3 protein,CDR3 DNA
-,13,-,TRBJ2-1,TRBV7-6,CASSLGPRNEQFF,TGTGCCAGCAGCTTAGGCCCGCGGAATGAGCAGTTCTTC
-,14,TRBD1,TRBJ1-4,TRBV6-5,CASSWTGGNEKLFF,TGTGCCAGCAGTTGGACAGGGGGCAATGAAAAACTGTTTTTT
-,15,-,TRBJ1-6,TRBV4-3,CASSQNTQGDSPLHF,TGCGCCAGCAGCCAAAATACACAGGGAGACTCACCCCTCCACTTT
-,17,TRBD2,TRBJ2-5,TRBV11-3,CASSLGLAGGRSGTQYF,TGTGCCAGCAGCTTAGGACTAGCGGGGGGAAGGAGTGGGACCCAGTACTTC
-,13,-,TRBJ1-2,TRBV5-4,CASSLVQGGGYTF,TGTGCCAGCAGCTTGGTACAGGGAGGTGGCTACACCTTC
-,17,TRBD2,TRBJ2-7,TRBV10-3,CAISDLRRTSGLYEQYF,TGTGCCATCAGCGATTTACGGAGGACTAGCGGACTCTACGAGCAGTACTTC
once,16,-,TRBJ2-6,TRBV21-1,CASSADRCGGANVLTF,TGTGCCAGCAGCGCGGACAGGTGCGGTGGGGCCAACGTCCTGACTTTC
-,10,TRBD1,TRBJ1-4,TRBV20-1,CSATAGQELF,TGCAGTGCTACCGCGGGACAGGAACTTTTT
-,16,-,TRBJ2-1,TRBV4-2,CASSQDSLTSYNEQFF,TGTGCCAGCAGCCAAGACTCCTTAACTTCCTACAATGAGCAGTTCTTC
-,17,-,TRBJ2-7,TRBV27,CASSRMSFAFIFHEQYF,TGTGCCAGCAGTCGAATGTCGTTTGCCTTCATTTTCCACGAGCAGTACTTC
-,13,-,TRBJ1-4,TRBV5-1,CASSYGWDEKLFF,TGCGCCAGCAGCTATGGGTGGGATGAAAAACTGTTTTTT
-,12,-,TRBJ1-2,TRBV4-2,CASSQGRRGYTF,TGTGCCAGCAGCCAAGGAAGAAGGGGCTACACCTTC
once,17,-,TRBJ1-2,TRBV19,CASSIGGRASTNYGYTF,TGTGCCAGTAGTATAGGAGGCAGGGCAAGCACTAACTATGGCTACACCTTC
-,14,TRBD1,TRBJ2-5,TRBV14,CASSAGQGQETQYF,TGTGCCAGCAGTGCGGGACAGGGACAAGAGACCCAGTACTTC
-,19,TRBD1,TRBJ1-3,TRBV28,CASSGHQGAAFLSGNTIYF,TGTGCCAGCAGTGGTCATCAGGGGGCGGCCTTCCTGTCTGGAAACACCATATATTTT
-,15,TRBD1,TRBJ2-7,TRBV6-1,CASSVGQGAPYEQYF,TGTGCCAGCAGTGTTGGACAGGGGGCCCCCTACGAGCAGTACTTC
-,14,-,TRBJ1-1,TRBV19,CASSRRLQGTEAFF,TGTGCCAGTAGTAGACGCCTCCAGGGCACTGAAGCTTTCTTT
-,16,-,TRBJ1-6,TRBV5-6,CASSMLSGKENSPLHF,TGTGCCAGCAGCATGCTGAGTGGGAAGGAAAATTCACCCCTCCACTTT
-,15,TRBD2,TRBJ2-3,TRBV6-5,CASSYLAGGTDTQYF,TGTGCCAGCAGTTACTTAGCGGGGGGCACAGATACGCAGTATTTT
-,15,TRBD2,TRBJ2-7,TRBV7-2,CASSVRLAGTYEQYF,TGTGCCAGCAGCGTTAGACTAGCGGGAACCTACGAGCAGTACTTC
-,12,-,TRBJ2-3,TRBV5-6,CASSFTELAQYF,TGTGCCAGCAGCTTTACAGAGCTCGCGCAGTATTTT
-,13,TRBD1,TRBJ1-2,TRBV11-2,CASSFTGDDGYTF,TGTGCCAGCAGCTTTACAGGGGATGATGGCTACACCTTC
-,23,-,TRBJ2-7,TRBV21-1,CASSFLTRDPSSAYFSRPYEQYF,TGTGCCAGCAGCTTTCTAACCCGGGACCCCTCAAGTGCCTACTTCTCCCGTCCCTACGAGCAGTACTTC
-,17,TRBD1,TRBJ1-2,TRBV30,CAWSATERDSTNYGYTF,TGTGCCTGGAGTGCGACCGAACGGGACAGCACTAACTATGGCTACACCTTC
-,17,-,TRBJ2-5,TRBV4-2,CASSPTRGRPTQETQYF,TGTGCCAGCAGCCCCACCAGGGGTAGGCCGACCCAAGAGACCCAGTACTTC
-,16,TRBD1,TRBJ2-7,TRBV7-7,CASSPIHSTGTYEQYF,TGTGCTAGCAGCCCAATCCATTCGACAGGGACCTACGAGCAGTACTTC
-,15,TRBD1,TRBJ2-2,TRBV2,CASRRDRGQSGELFF,TGTGCCAGCAGGAGAGACAGGGGGCAATCCGGGGAGCTGTTTTTT
-,18,-,TRBJ1-3,TRBV7-9,CASTPAGLRGRPGNTIYF,TGTGCCAGCACGCCGGCGGGTCTCAGGGGTAGGCCTGGAAACACCATATATTTT
-,20,-,TRBJ1-1,TRBV18,CASSPRRFWGPPLMNTEAFF,TGTGCCAGCTCACCACGGAGGTTCTGGGGCCCACCTTTGATGAACACTGAAGCTTTCTTT
-,22,TRBD2,TRBJ2-7,TRBV4-3,CASSQAINREIEASGGSYEQYF,TGCGCCAGCAGCCAAGCCATAAACAGGGAAATTGAGGCTAGCGGGGGGTCCTACGAGCAGTACTTC
-,16,-,TRBJ1-5,TRBV27,CASSSSQGIGNQPQHF,TGTGCCAGCAGTTCCTCACAGGGTATTGGCAACCAGCCCCAGCATTTT
-,15,-,TRBJ1-2,TRBV19,CASSISGDTNYGYTF,TGTGCCAGTAGTATCTCGGGGGATACTAACTATGGCTACACCTTC
-,17,-,TRBJ2-7,TRBV27,CASSLSEPRDNNYEQYF,TGTGCCAGCAGTTTATCCGAGCCTCGGGACAACAACTACGAGCAGTACTTC
once,15,-,TRBJ2-2,TRBV19,CASIRGGPNTGELFF,TGTGCCAGTATCCGAGGGGGACCTAACACCGGGGAGCTGTTTTTT
-,13,-,TRBJ2-1,TRBV15,CATREKGYNEQFF,TGTGCCACCAGAGAAAAGGGCTACAATGAGCAGTTCTTC
once,17,TRBD2,TRBJ2-1,TRBV7-2,CASSQGTSGGRYNEQFF,TGTGCCAGCAGCCAAGGGACTAGCGGGGGGAGATACAATGAGCAGTTCTTC
-,17,-,TRBJ2-1,TRBV15,CATSRGKWLWTYNEQFF,TGTGCCACCAGCAGGGGGAAGTGGCTCTGGACCTACAATGAGCAGTTCTTC
-,15,-,TRBJ2-7,TRBV15,CATSRDEAGRAEQYF,TGTGCCACCAGCAGAGATGAGGCGGGACGCGCCGAGCAGTACTTC
-,14,-,TRBJ1-6,TRBV5-6,CASSPRVLGLPLHF,TGTGCCAGCAGCCCCCGGGTCCTCGGTTTACCCCTCCACTTT
-,17,-,TRBJ2-1,TRBV21-1,CASSKLFCLAAYNEQFF,TGTGCCAGCAGCAAACTGTTCTGCCTAGCGGCATACAATGAGCAGTTCTTC
-,16,TRBD2,TRBJ2-2,TRBV27,CASSLYKGLNTGELFF,TGTGCCAGCAGTTTATATAAGGGACTAAACACCGGGGAGCTGTTTTTT
-,16,TRBD1,TRBJ1-5,TRBV19,CASRERDRGNNQPQHF,TGTGCCAGTAGGGAGAGGGACAGGGGGAACAATCAGCCCCAGCATTTT
-,15,-,TRBJ2-7,TRBV5-1,CASSRPDRYSYEQYF,TGCGCCAGCAGCAGGCCGGACCGATACTCCTACGAGCAGTACTTC
-,19,TRBD1,TRBJ1-3,TRBV7-2,CASSSMTPMDRVIRNTIYF,TGTGCCAGCAGCTCGATGACCCCTATGGACAGGGTGATCCGAAACACCATATATTTT
-,19,TRBD2,TRBJ2-5,TRBV7-8,CASRAPTSGGERGRETQYF,TGTGCCAGCAGAGCCCCGACTAGCGGGGGGGAAAGGGGGCGAGAGACCCAGTACTTC
once,14,-,TRBJ1-4,TRBV21-1,CASSKESGEEKLFF,TGTGCCAGCAGCAAAGAATCAGGGGAGGAAAAACTGTTTTTT
-,16,TRBD1,TRBJ1-6,TRBV10-3,CAISPAGGSYNSPLHF,TGTGCCATCAGCCCCGCAGGGGGCTCCTATAATTCACCCCTCCACTTT
-,13,TRBD1,TRBJ1-2,TRBV6-6,CASMQGENYGYTF,TGTGCCAGCATGCAGGGGGAGAACTATGGCTACACCTTC
-,12,-,TRBJ2-5,TRBV10-3,CAISLNQETQYF,TGTGCCATCAGTCTGAACCAAGAGACCCAGTACTTC
-,18,TRBD2,TRBJ2-1,TRBV5-4,CASSFANGTSGSRYEQFF,TGTGCCAGCAGCTTTGCCAACGGGACTAGCGGGAGTAGATATGAGCAGTTCTTC